This T cell receptor beta chain was identified in a study of graft-versus-host responses after intestinal transplantation. As for the study in general: Isolated intestinal, liver-intestinal, or multivisceral transplants were what recipients had. Recipients uniformly received anti-thymocyte globulin induction, followed by tacrolimus and steroids for approximately 3 years.

TCRdb keeps only in-frame clones here, not all; method: immunoSEQ multiplex PCR. The data show around 39,000 clones, with 85% to 95% seen just once and 3.6% held by the top ten. Study-level points and caveats: Early HvG declines after transplant were associated with peak circulating GvH clone levels.

On this clone: The antigen is not known.

This CDR3 is 15 amino acids long. Germline V CDR1 and CDR2: LNHDA, SQIVND (reference sequence). The ends lost 2 bases at V and 7 bases at J; junction bases unmatched: 8. The sequencing here drew on PBMCs, taken nearly 750 days after intestinal transplantation. This chain connects TRBV19 to TRBJ2-5; 9 nucleotides agree with TRBD1. This clonotype was sampled from a human patient who received an intestinal transplant, so some T cells may come from the graft donor. In DNA form, the CDR3 reads TGTGCCAGTAGTATAATGGACAGGGGAATTTGGACCCAGTACTTC. It yields the protein CASSIMDRGIWTQYF.